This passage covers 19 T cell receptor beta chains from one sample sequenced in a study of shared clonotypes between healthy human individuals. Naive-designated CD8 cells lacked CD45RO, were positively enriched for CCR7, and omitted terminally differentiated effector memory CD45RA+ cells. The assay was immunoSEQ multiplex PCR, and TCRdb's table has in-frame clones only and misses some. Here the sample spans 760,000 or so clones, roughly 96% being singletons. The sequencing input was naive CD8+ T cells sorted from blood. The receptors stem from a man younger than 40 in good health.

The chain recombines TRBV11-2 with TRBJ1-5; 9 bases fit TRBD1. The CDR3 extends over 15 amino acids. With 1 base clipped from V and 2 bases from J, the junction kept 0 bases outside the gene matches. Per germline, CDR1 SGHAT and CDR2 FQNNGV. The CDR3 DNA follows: TGTGCCAGCAGCTTAGGGGACAGGGGCAATCAGCCCCAGCATTTT. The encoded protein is CASSLGDRGNQPQHF.

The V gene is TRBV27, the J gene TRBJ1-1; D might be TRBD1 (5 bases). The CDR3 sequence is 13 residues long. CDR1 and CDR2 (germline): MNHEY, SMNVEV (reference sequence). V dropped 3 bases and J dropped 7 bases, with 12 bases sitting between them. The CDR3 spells CASSLSTAREAFF. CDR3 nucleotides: TGTGCCAGCAGTTTGTCGACAGCCCGTGAAGCTTTCTTT.

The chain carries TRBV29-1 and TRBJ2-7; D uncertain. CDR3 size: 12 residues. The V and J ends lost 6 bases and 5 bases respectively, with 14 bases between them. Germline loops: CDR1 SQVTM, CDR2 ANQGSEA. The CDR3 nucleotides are TGCAGCGTGGCCCGGGCGTTCAACGAGCAGTACTTC. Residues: CSVARAFNEQYF.

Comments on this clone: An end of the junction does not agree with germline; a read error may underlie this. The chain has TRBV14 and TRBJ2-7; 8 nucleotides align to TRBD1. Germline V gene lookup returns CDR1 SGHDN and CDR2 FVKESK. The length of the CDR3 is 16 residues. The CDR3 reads CASSQDRGPDSYEQYF. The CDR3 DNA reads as TGTGCCAGCAGTCAAGACAGGGGCCCCGACTCCTACGAGCAGTACTTC.

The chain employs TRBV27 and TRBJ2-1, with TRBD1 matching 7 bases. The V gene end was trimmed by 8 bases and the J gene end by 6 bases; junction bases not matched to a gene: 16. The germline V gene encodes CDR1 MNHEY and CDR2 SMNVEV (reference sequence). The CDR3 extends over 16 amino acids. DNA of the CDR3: TGTGCCAGCTCCCAAATCGAGGGGGCACGAGGCAATGAGCAGTTCTTC. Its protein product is CASSQIEGARGNEQFF.

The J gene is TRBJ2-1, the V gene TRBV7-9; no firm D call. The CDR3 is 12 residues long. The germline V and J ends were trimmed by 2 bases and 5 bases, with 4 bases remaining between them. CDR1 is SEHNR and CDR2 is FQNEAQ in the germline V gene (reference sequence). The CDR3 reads CASSLHNNEQFF. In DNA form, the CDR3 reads TGTGCCAGCAGCTTACACAACAATGAGCAGTTCTTC.

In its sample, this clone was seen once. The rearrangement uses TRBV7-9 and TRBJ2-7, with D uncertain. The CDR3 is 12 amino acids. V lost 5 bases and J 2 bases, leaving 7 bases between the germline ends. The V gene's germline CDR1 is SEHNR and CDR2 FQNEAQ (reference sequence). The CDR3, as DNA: TGTGCCAGCAGCATTGACCCCTACGAGCAGTACTTC. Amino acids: CASSIDPYEQYF.

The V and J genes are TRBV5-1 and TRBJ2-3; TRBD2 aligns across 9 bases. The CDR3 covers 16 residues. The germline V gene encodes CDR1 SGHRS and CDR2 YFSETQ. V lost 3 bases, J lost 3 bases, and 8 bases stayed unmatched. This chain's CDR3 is CASSSKAGGLTDTQYF. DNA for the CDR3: TGCGCCAGCAGCTCGAAAGCGGGAGGACTTACAGATACGCAGTATTTT. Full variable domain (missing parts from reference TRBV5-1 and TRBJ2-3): KAGVTQTPRYLIKTRGQQVTLSCSPISGHRSVSWYQQTPGQGLQFLFEYFSETQRNKGNFPGRFSGRQFSNSRSEMNVSTLELGDSALYLCASSSKAGGLTDTQYFGPGTRLTVL.

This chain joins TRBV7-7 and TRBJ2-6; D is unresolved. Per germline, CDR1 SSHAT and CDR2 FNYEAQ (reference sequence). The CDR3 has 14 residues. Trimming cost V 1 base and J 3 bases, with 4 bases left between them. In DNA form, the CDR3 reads TGTGCCAGCAGCTTAGTGGTTGGGGCCAACGTCCTGACTTTC. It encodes CASSLVVGANVLTF.

CDR3 amino acids: CATSRDRGTTGELFF. The CDR3 region has the DNA TGTGCCACCAGCAGAGACAGGGGAACCACCGGGGAGCTGTTTTTT. This chain uses TRBV15 with TRBJ2-2, with a weak D call TRBD1 (6 bases). This CDR3 is built from 15 residues. V lost 0 bases to trimming and J lost 4 bases, with 9 bases between them. Germline values: CDR1 LNHNV, CDR2 YYDKDF (reference sequence).

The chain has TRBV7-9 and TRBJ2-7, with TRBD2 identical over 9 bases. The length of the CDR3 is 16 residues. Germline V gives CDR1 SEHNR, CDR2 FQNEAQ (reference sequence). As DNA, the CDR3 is TGTGCCAGCAGCTTAACGGCTAGCGGGACCCAAATCGGTCTACGAGTC. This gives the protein CASSLTASGTQIGLRV.

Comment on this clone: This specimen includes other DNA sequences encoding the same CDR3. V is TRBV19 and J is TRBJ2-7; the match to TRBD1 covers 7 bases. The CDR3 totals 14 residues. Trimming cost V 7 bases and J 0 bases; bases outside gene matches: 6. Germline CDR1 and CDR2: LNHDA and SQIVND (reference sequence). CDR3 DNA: TGTGCCAGTACCCCGACAGGGAGCTCCTACGAGCAGTACTTC. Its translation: CASTPTGSSYEQYF.

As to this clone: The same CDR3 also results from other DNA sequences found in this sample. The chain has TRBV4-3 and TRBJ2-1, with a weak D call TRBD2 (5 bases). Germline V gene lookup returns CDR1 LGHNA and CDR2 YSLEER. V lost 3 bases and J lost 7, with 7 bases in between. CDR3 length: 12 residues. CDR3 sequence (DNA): TGCGCCAGCAGCCAGGGAGTGAATGAGCAGTTCTTC. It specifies CASSQGVNEQFF.

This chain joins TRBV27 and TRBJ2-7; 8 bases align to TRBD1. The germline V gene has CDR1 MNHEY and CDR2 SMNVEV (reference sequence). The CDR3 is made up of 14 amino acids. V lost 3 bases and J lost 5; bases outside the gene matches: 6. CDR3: CASSFSQGADEQYF. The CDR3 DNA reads TGTGCCAGCAGTTTCAGCCAGGGGGCCGACGAGCAGTACTTC.

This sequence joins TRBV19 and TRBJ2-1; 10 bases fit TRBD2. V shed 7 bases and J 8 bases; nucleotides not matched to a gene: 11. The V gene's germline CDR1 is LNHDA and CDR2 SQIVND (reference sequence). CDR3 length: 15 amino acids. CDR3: CASTPTSGIFDEQFF. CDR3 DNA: TGTGCCAGTACCCCAACTAGCGGGATATTCGATGAGCAGTTCTTC.

The CDR3, as DNA: TGTGCCAGCAGCACCGGGACAGGCAAAGAGACCCAGTACTTC. It specifies CASSTGTGKETQYF. The V call is TRBV7-9, the J call TRBJ2-5, with TRBD1 matching 8 bases. The CDR3 totals 14 residues. With 5 bases clipped from V and 3 bases from J, the junction kept 5 bases outside the gene matches. Germline CDR1 reads SEHNR; CDR2 reads FQNEAQ (reference sequence).

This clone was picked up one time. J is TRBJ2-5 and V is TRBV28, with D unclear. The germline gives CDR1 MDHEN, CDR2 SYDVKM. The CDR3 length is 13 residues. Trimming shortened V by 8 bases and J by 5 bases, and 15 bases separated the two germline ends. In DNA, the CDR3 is TGTGCCAGCCGGTATGGAGTTGGGGAGACCCAGTACTTC. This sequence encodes CASRYGVGETQYF.

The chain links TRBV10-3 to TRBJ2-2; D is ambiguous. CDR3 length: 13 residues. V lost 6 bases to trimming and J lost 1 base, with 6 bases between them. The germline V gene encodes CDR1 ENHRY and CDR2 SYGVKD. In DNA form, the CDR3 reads TGTGCCATCAGGGAGCTGAACACCGGGGAGCTGTTTTTT. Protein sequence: CAIRELNTGELFF.

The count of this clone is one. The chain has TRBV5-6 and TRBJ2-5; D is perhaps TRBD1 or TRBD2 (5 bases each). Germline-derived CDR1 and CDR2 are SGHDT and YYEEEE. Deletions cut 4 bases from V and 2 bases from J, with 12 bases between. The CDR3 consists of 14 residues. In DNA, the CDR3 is TGTGCCAGCAGCGAAATTGGGGGACAAGAGACCCAGTACTTC. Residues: CASSEIGGQETQYF.